This record concerns one T cell receptor beta chain sequence. Its antigen is still unknown. The data stem from a study of OX40 agonist ivuxolimab in advanced cancers. Study details: Among those treated, three patients had partial responses, one with hepatocellular carcinoma and two with cutaneous melanoma. Study conclusions and caveats: Averaging showed that CD8+ T cells had more expanded clones than CD4+ did.

TCRdb's table, derived via immunoSEQ multiplex PCR, lists solely in-frame clones and lacks some. In the table there are about 21,000 clones, roughly 91% of which are singletons. This sample comprised CD4+ or CD8+ T cells sorted from blood, obtained in a trial of the OX40 agonist ivuxolimab. The receptor was isolated from an adult with an advanced solid tumor such as melanoma, head and neck, liver or kidney cancer.

The CDR3 loop is CASSDPASEDTQYF. The CDR3 DNA reads as TGTGCCAGCAGCGACCCCGCCTCAGAAGATACGCAGTATTTT. This chain uses TRBV9 with TRBJ2-3; the D is unclear. From germline, CDR1 is SGDLS and CDR2 YYNGEE. The CDR3 is 14 residues long. V dropped 3 bases and J dropped 5 bases, with 13 bases sitting between them.